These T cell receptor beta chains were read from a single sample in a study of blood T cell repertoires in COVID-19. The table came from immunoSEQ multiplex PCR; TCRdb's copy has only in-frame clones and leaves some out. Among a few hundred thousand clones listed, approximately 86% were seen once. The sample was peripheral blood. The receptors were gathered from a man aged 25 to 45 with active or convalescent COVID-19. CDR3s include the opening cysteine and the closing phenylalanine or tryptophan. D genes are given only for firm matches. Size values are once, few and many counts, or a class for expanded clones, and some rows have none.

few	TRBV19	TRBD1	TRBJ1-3	CASSPTGSGNTIYF	TGTGCCAGTAGTCCGACAGGGTCTGGAAACACCATATATTTT
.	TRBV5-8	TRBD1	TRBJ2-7	CASSLTGDSYEQYF	TGTGCCAGCAGCCTGACAGGGGACTCCTACGAGCAGTACTTC
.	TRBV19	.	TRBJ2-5	CASSIRETQYF	TGTGCCAGTAGTATACGTGAGACCCAGTACTTC
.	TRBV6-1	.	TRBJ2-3	CASSEGPTPPGDTQYF	TGTGCCAGCAGTGAAGGACCCACTCCCCCCGGGGATACGCAGTATTTT
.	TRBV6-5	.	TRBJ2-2	CASSYRVQDTGELFF	TGTGCCAGCAGTTACCGTGTCCAGGACACCGGGGAGCTGTTTTTT
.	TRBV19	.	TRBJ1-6	CASRTGDYNSPLHF	TGTGCCAGCCGTACGGGAGATTATAATTCACCCCTCCACTTT
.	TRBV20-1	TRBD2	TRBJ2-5	CSASLLAGEKETQYF	TGCAGTGCTAGTTTACTAGCGGGGGAAAAAGAGACCCAGTACTTC
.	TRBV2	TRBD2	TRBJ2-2	CASRREGRTGELFF	TGTGCCAGCCGGCGGGAGGGGCGAACCGGGGAGCTGTTTTTT
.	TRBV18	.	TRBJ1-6	CASSLTNSPLHF	TGTGCCAGCTCACTAACAAATTCACCCCTCCACTTT
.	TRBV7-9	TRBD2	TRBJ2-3	CASRPGTSGVVDTQYF	TGTGCCAGCAGGCCAGGGACTAGCGGGGTGGTGGATACGCAGTATTTT
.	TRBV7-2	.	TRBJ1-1	CASSGVAGTEAFF	TGTGCCAGCAGCGGGGTTGCAGGGACTGAAGCTTTCTTT
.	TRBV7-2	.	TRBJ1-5	CASSLALGQPQHF	TGTGCCAGCAGCTTAGCGCTCGGGCAGCCCCAGCATTTT
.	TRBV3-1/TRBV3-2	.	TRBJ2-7	CASSQYSYEQYF	TGTGCCAGCAGCCAGTACAGTTACGAGCAGTACTTC
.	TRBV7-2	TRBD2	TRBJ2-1	CASSFRTSSYNEQFF	TGTGCCAGCAGCTTCCGGACTAGTTCCTACAATGAGCAGTTCTTC
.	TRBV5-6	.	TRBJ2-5	CASSLGLMLETQYF	TGTGCCAGCAGCTTGGGACTAATGTTGGAGACCCAGTACTTC
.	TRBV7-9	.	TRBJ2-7	CASSILQDQQYF	TGTGCCAGCAGCATCCTACAGGACCAGCAGTACTTC
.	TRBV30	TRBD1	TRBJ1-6	CAWEQGDNSPLHF	TGTGCCTGGGAACAGGGGGATAATTCACCCCTCCACTTT